Below are 6 T cell receptor beta chains sequenced from a single sample in a study of T cell responses to AZD1222 COVID-19 vaccine. The repertoire was sequenced with immunoSEQ multiplex PCR; TCRdb's copy has only in-frame clones and lacks some. In the table there are roughly 120,000 clones, approximately 86% of which are singletons. Here the sequenced sample was peripheral blood, taken on day 0 of AZD1222 vaccination. The receptors come from an adult in good health.

The V gene is TRBV27, the J gene TRBJ2-7; 14 nucleotides align to TRBD2. The CDR3 length is 15 residues. Germline CDR1 and CDR2: MNHEY and SMNVEV (reference sequence). V lost 4 bases and J lost 5; bases outside the gene matches: 4. The CDR3 is CASSSGTSGSHEQYF. The CDR3 bases are TGTGCCAGCAGTTCGGGGACTAGCGGGAGCCACGAGCAGTACTTC.

This clone has a handful of counts. The rearrangement uses TRBV4-1 and TRBJ2-7; 7 nucleotides agree with TRBD2. V lost 0 bases, J lost 8 bases, and 10 bases stayed unmatched. This CDR3 is built from 15 residues. The germline gives CDR1 MGHRA, CDR2 YSYEKL. The CDR3 sequence: CASSQDRVLADKQYF. For the CDR3, the DNA is TGCGCCAGCAGCCAAGATCGAGTTCTAGCGGACAAGCAGTACTTC.

The genes are TRBV6-5 and TRBJ2-2; tentatively, D is TRBD2 (6 bases). The CDR3 has 14 residues. Trimming cost V 7 bases and J 7 bases, with 16 bases left between them. CDR1 is MNHEY, CDR2 SVGAGI, per germline. The CDR3 loop reads CASTQRGGGGELFF. The CDR3 bases are TGTGCCAGCACCCAAAGGGGAGGAGGCGGGGAGCTGTTTTTT.

The chain uses TRBV19 and TRBJ1-1; TRBD1 agrees at 10 bases. V shed 5 bases and J 0 bases; nucleotides not matched to a gene: 6. In germline, CDR1 is LNHDA, CDR2 SQIVND (reference sequence). The CDR3 extends over 16 amino acids. For the CDR3, the DNA is TGTGCCAGTAGTCCGGGACAGGGGAAGGTGAACACTGAAGCTTTCTTT. Translation gives CASSPGQGKVNTEAFF.

The rearrangement uses TRBV6-5 and TRBJ2-1; 8 nucleotides align to TRBD2. Germline assignment: CDR1 MNHEY and CDR2 SVGAGI. Losses at the gene ends were 6 bases for V and 9 bases for J; bases not matched to a gene: 13. The CDR3 spans 15 residues. CDR3 amino acids: CASSPGEREYGEQFF. The DNA of the CDR3 is TGTGCCAGCAGCCCAGGGGAGCGGGAGTACGGTGAGCAGTTCTTC.

The chain employs TRBV14 and TRBJ2-1, with 10 positions matching TRBD2. V dropped 4 bases and J dropped 0; count of bases not matched to a gene: 9. Germline CDR1 reads SGHDN; CDR2 reads FVKESK. The CDR3 sequence is 18 residues long. The DNA of the CDR3 is TGTGCCAGCAGCCTCCGGACTAGCGGAACGAGCTCCTACAATGAGCAGTTCTTC. This codes for CASSLRTSGTSSYNEQFF.